This T cell receptor beta chain was identified in a study of metastatic and nonmetastatic thyroid tumors. Study context: Across blood and tumor or nodule tissue, repertoires from malignant and benign thyroid patients were compared with one another.

Regarding the study as a whole: TCR beta diversity was reportedly significantly higher in malignant thyroid tumors than benign nodules, in blood and tumor.

No patient received treatment before thyroid surgery. Per the original methods: The study took CDR3 differences across clinicopathological groups and made a distant-metastasis classifier for papillary thyroid cancer from them. TCRdb re-called clones via MiXCR from the PCR reads. The V and J calls were not made by the authors but by TCRdb's processing. This sample yields tens of thousands of clones, of which less than 20% are seen a single time; 20% to 25% belongs to the top ten. This clone was recorded many times. Antigen: not known. The CDR3 runs to 13 residues. With 3 bases removed from V and 3 bases from J, the gap between germline ends came to 8 bases.

Sequencing was done on a sample of blood. The source is a female donor with papillary thyroid cancer or a benign thyroid nodule (not recorded which). Some clones in this sample may be carry-over from other donors' samples. The J gene is TRBJ1-1, the V gene TRBV12-3 or TRBV12-4, with no clear D. CDR3 DNA: TGTGCCAGCAGTTTCAGTGGGGACACTGAAGCTTTCTTT. The encoded protein is CASSFSGDTEAFF.